What follows describes a single TCR beta chain. The antigen is undetermined. Germline CDR1 SGHVS, CDR2 FNYEAQ. CDR3 length equals 13 residues. V lost 5 bases and J 2 bases, leaving 9 bases between the germline ends. The data belong to a study of immune cell composition in non-small cell lung cancer. Study overall: Most cases were lung adenocarcinoma or squamous cell carcinoma. Broader study findings: Shared sequences between tumour-reactive and dominant in vivo clones were not proven. Clones >0.5% enriched in tumour were rarer in adenocarcinoma (around 35%) than squamous (roughly 75%).

Data came from immunoSEQ multiplex PCR; TCRdb stores just in-frame clones and leaves some out. Among 2,500 to 3,000 clones listed, roughly 87% were seen once. The sample consisted of lung tumor tissue. The sequence came from a human donor with non-small cell lung cancer. The chain combines TRBV7-6 with TRBJ2-5, with D possibly matching TRBD2 (6 bases). The CDR3 DNA follows: TGTGCCAGCAGCAGAGGGAGGCAAGAGACCCAGTACTTC. It is translated as CASSRGRQETQYF.